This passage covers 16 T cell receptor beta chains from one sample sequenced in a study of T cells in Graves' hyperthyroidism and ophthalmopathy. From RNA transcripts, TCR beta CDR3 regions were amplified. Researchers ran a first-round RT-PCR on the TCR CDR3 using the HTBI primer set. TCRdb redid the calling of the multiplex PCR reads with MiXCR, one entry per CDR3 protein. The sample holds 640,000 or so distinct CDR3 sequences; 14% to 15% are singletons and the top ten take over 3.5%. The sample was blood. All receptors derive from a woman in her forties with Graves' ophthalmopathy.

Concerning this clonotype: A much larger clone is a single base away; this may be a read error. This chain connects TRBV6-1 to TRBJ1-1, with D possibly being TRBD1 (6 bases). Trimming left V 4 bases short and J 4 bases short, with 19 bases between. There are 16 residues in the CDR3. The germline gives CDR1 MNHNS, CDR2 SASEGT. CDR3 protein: CASSVKGVADRTEAFF. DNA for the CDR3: TGTGCCAGCAGTGTTAAGGGGGTCGCGGATCGCACTGAAGCTTTCTTT.

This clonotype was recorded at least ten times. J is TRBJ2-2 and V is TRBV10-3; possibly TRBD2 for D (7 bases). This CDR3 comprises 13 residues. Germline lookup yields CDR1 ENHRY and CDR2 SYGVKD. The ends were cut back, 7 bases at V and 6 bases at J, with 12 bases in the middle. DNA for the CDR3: TGTGCCATCAAGGGGGAGGGGTCCGGGGAGCTGTTTTTT. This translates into CAIKGEGSGELFF.

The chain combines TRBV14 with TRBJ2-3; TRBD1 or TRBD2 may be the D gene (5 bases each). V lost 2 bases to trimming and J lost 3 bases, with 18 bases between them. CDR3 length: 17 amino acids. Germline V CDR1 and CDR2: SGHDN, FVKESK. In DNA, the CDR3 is TGTGCCAGCAGCCAATTAACGGGACGGACCTCTACAGATACGCAGTATTTT. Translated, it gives CASSQLTGRTSTDTQYF.

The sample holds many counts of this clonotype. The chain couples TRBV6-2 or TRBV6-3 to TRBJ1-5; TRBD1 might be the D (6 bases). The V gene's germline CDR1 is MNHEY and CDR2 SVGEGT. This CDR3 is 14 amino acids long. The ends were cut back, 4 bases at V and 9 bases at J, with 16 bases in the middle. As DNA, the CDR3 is TGTGCCAGCAGTTGGGGGGGCTCGTCGCTGCCCCAGCATTTT. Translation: CASSWGGSSLPQHF.

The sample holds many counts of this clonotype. The CDR3 loop is CASSTGQAITEAFF. CDR3 in DNA: TGTGCCAGCAGTACGGGACAGGCGATCACTGAAGCTTTCTTT. The genes are TRBV28 and TRBJ1-1, with TRBD1 matching 8 bases. Germline trimming cut 5 bases from V and 4 bases from J; bases unmatched to any gene: 6. Germline V lookup: CDR1 MDHEN, CDR2 SYDVKM. The CDR3 consists of 14 residues.

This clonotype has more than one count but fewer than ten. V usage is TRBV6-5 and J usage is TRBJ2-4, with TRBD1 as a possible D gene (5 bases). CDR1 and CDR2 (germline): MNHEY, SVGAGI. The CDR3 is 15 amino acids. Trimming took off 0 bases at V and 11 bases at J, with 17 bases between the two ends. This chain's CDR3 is CASSYSTDPFDVQYF. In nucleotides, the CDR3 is TGTGCCAGCAGTTACTCGACAGATCCTTTCGACGTTCAGTACTTC.

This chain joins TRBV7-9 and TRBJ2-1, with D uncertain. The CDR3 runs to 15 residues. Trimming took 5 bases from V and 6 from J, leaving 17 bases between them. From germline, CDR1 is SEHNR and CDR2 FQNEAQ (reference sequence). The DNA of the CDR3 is TGTGCCAGCAGCCCCATCCCCGGCCGTGCCAATGAGCAGTTCTTC. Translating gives CASSPIPGRANEQFF.

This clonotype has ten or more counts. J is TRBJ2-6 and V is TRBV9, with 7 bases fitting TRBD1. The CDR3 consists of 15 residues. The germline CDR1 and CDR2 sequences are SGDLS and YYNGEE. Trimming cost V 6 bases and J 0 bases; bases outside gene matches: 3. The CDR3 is CASKQGISGANVLTF. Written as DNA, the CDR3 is TGTGCCAGCAAACAGGGGATCTCTGGGGCCAACGTCCTGACTTTC.

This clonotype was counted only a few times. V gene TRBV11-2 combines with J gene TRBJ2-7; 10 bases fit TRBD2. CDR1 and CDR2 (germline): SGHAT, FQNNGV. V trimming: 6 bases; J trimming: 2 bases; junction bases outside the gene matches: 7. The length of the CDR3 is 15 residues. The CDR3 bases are TGTGCCAGCAGACCCGCGCTAGCGGGAGCCTACGAGCAGTACTTC. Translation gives CASRPALAGAYEQYF.

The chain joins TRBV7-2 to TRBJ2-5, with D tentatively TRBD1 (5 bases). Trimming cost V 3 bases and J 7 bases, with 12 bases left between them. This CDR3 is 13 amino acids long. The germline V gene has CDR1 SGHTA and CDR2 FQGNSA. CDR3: CASSFQQGMTQYF. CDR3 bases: TGTGCCAGCAGCTTCCAGCAGGGCATGACCCAGTACTTC.

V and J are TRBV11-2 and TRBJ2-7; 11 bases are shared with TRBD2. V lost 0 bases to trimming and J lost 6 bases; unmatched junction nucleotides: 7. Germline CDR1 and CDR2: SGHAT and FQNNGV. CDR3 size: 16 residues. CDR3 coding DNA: TGTGCCAGCAGCTTAGAGAGGCTAGCGGGAGGACGCGAGCAGTACTTC. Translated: CASSLERLAGGREQYF.

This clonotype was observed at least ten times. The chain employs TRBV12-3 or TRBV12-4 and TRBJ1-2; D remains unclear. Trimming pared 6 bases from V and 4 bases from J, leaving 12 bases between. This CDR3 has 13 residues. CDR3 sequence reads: CASSLNEGYGYTF. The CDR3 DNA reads TGTGCCAGCAGCCTGAACGAGGGCTATGGCTACACCTTC.

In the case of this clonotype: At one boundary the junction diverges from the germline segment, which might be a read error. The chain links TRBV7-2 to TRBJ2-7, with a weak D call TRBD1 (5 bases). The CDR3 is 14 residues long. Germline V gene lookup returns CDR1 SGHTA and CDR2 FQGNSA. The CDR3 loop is CASSLARASYERYF. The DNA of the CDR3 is TGTGCCAGCAGCTTAGCCAGGGCCTCCTACGAGCGGTACTTC.

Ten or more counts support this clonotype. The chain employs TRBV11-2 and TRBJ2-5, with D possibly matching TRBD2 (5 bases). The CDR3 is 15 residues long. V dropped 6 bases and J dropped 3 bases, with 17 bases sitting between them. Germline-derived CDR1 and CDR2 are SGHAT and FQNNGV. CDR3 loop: CASSPLYGGKETQYF. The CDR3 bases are TGTGCCAGCAGTCCTCTTTACGGAGGAAAAGAGACCCAGTACTTC.

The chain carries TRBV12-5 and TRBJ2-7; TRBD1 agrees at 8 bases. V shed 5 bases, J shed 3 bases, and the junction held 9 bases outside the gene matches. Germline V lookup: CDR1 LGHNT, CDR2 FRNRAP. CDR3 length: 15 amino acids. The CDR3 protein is CASGDYPDRGYEQYF. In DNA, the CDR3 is TGTGCTAGTGGTGATTACCCAGACAGGGGCTACGAGCAGTACTTC.

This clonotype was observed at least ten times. CDR3 sequence: CASSVGGDRAFF. The DNA of the CDR3 is TGTGCCAGCAGCGTAGGTGGGGATCGGGCTTTCTTT. The chain recombines TRBV9 with TRBJ1-1; D is uncertain. Between the trimmed V and J ends, which lost 0 bases and 11 bases, there was a span of 11 bases. The CDR3 loop spans 12 amino acids. The germline CDR1 and CDR2 sequences are SGDLS and YYNGEE.